The 3 T cell receptor beta chains given below trace back to one sample, sequenced in a study of shared clonotypes between healthy human individuals. Clones were read by immunoSEQ multiplex PCR, and TCRdb kept only the in-frame ones, dropping some. The repertoire has over 2 million clones, around 93% of them found once; the top ten carry about 0.36%. Material for sequencing was naive CD4+ T cells from PBMCs. Subset described: CD45RA+ positively selected. The receptors were sampled from a man between 18 and 29 years old in good health. Some clones in this sample may be carry-over from other donors' samples.

The chain links TRBV12-5 to TRBJ1-2, with no clear D. Per germline, CDR1 LGHNT and CDR2 FRNRAP. The CDR3 is 12 residues long. Trimming left V 9 bases short and J 2 bases short, with 10 bases between. Here the CDR3 reads CARATTNYGYTF. The CDR3 region has the DNA TGTGCTAGGGCAACAACAAACTATGGCTACACCTTC.

This rearrangement joins TRBV25-1 to TRBJ1-2; D is unclear. Germline CDR1 MGHDK, CDR2 SYGVNS. V was cut by 4 bases and J by 4 bases, with 10 bases left in between. This CDR3 region has 13 residues. CDR3 protein: CASSAPGAYGYTF. CDR3 nucleotides: TGTGCCAGCAGTGCTCCGGGAGCCTATGGCTACACCTTC.

About this clone: This sample includes further DNA sequences coding for the same CDR3. The chain joins TRBV29-1 to TRBJ2-7; 11 bases fit TRBD1. The CDR3 is 12 residues long. CDR1 and CDR2 from the germline V gene are SQVTM and ANQGSEA. After removal of 7 bases from V and 3 bases from J, the junction contained 2 bases not matched to a gene. The CDR3 protein is CSAGTGGYEQYF. The CDR3 coding sequence is TGCAGCGCTGGGACAGGGGGCTACGAGCAGTACTTC.